The 18 T cell receptor beta chains reported below all come from one sample, sequenced in a study of cytomegalovirus exposure and HLA in healthy donors (dated by TCRdb to the late 2010s). The receptor library was made with the immunoSEQ multiplex PCR assay. The multiplex PCR relied on a mix of 60 forward primers for TCR Vbeta segments and 13 reverse primers for TCR Jbeta segments. The immuneACCESS repertoire file appears here via TCRdb, limited to in-frame rearrangements. These files lack a portion of the clones; in checked studies, under half of the deficit traces to unresolved V genes, and the cause of the others is not known. The sample yields approximately 74,000 clones; roughly 76% were counted once. The top ten constitute 5.5% to 8.5% of the sample. Specimen: PBMCs. Source of these receptors: a woman aged 40 to 50 in good health and CMV-seronegative.

In this sample, this clone turned up once. The V and J genes are TRBV5-1 and TRBJ1-1, with D possibly being TRBD1 (6 bases). V shed 4 bases and J shed 3 bases, with 16 bases lying between them. Germline loops: CDR1 SGHRS, CDR2 YFSETQ. The CDR3 loop spans 15 amino acids. The CDR3 sequence: CASSLNRASDTEAFF. In nucleotides, the CDR3 is TGCGCCAGCAGCCTCAACAGGGCATCGGACACTGAAGCTTTCTTT.

This clone was picked up one time. At the DNA level, this CDR3 is encoded by other sequences in the same sample as well. The chain couples TRBV5-1 to TRBJ1-4, with D maybe TRBD1 (6 bases). The ends were cut back, 1 base at V and 7 bases at J, with 14 bases in the middle. Germline CDR1 is SGHRS and CDR2 is YFSETQ. The CDR3 sequence is 15 residues long. CDR3 sequence reads: CASSLSRGWGEKLFF. In nucleotides, the CDR3 is TGCGCCAGCAGCTTGTCGAGGGGGTGGGGTGAAAAACTGTTTTTT.

The chain carries TRBV5-4 and TRBJ2-2, with TRBD2 matching over 12 bases. The CDR3 loop spans 15 amino acids. In germline, CDR1 is SGHNT, CDR2 YYREEE (reference sequence). After removal of 6 bases from V and 5 bases from J, the junction contained 5 bases not matched to a gene. The CDR3 DNA reads TGTGCCAGCACCCTAGCGGGGGGGCCTACCGGGGAGCTGTTTTTT. Translation gives CASTLAGGPTGELFF.

The chain has TRBV4-1 and TRBJ2-1, with D possibly being TRBD2 (5 bases). Per the germline V gene, CDR1 is MGHRA and CDR2 is YSYEKL. V was trimmed by 4 bases and J by 6 bases, leaving 13 bases between them. This CDR3 has 14 amino acids. CDR3: CASSRGLLGNEQFF. CDR3 coding DNA: TGCGCCAGCAGCCGAGGACTCCTCGGCAATGAGCAGTTCTTC.

The gene calls are TRBV5-4 and TRBJ1-1; TRBD1 agrees at 8 bases. Germline lookup yields CDR1 SGHNT and CDR2 YYREEE (reference sequence). The CDR3 length is 16 residues. The junction had 8 bases not matched to a gene; V was cut back by 0 bases and J by 4 bases. DNA for the CDR3: TGTGCCAGCAGCTTGGCCACAGGGGGGAAGGGCACTGAAGCTTTCTTT. Amino acids: CASSLATGGKGTEAFF.

The chain joins TRBV5-8 to TRBJ2-3, with a possible D match to TRBD2 (5 bases). The CDR3 spans 15 residues. The V end lost 0 bases, the J end lost 6 bases, and 14 bases lay between the germline ends. Germline V gene lookup returns CDR1 SGHTS and CDR2 YDEGEE. CDR3 loop: CASSLGTRTRDTQYF. The CDR3 DNA reads as TGTGCCAGCAGCTTGGGGACTCGAACTAGGGATACGCAGTATTTT.

The chain has TRBV6-1 and TRBJ2-1; tentative D call: TRBD1 (6 bases). Germline V gives CDR1 MNHNS, CDR2 SASEGT. The CDR3 is made up of 18 amino acids. The V end was cut by 2 bases, the J end by 7 bases, with 24 bases between. Here the CDR3 reads CASSEKPTGSLGQNEQFF. CDR3 sequence (DNA): TGTGCCAGCAGTGAAAAGCCTACAGGGTCATTGGGGCAGAATGAGCAGTTCTTC.

This clone was picked up a small number of times. CDR3: CASSLAGTGSEKLFF. As DNA, the CDR3 is TGTGCCAGCAGCTTAGCCGGGACAGGTAGTGAAAAACTGTTTTTT. This rearrangement joins TRBV7-2 to TRBJ1-4; 8 positions agree with TRBD1. The CDR3 is 15 amino acids. The germline V gene has CDR1 SGHTA and CDR2 FQGNSA. J gave up 7 bases and V 0 bases, and 4 bases lay outside the gene matches.

The gene calls are TRBV27 and TRBJ1-1; 7 nucleotides line up with TRBD1. V was clipped by 2 bases and J by 1 base; unmatched bases: 4. CDR1 and CDR2 (germline): MNHEY, SMNVEV (reference sequence). CDR3 size: 15 residues. CDR3 nucleotide sequence: TGTGCCAGCAGTTTAACGCGGGACAGGAACACTGAAGCTTTCTTT. Its protein is CASSLTRDRNTEAFF.

This clone occurred once. The chain has TRBV7-9 and TRBJ1-2; D might be TRBD1 (6 bases). The CDR3 has 13 residues. Germline V gene sequence: CDR1 SEHNR, CDR2 FQNEAQ (reference sequence). Trimming left V 1 base short and J 3 bases short, with 6 bases between. CDR3 amino acids: CASSLGTDYGYTF. For the CDR3, the DNA is TGTGCCAGCAGCTTAGGGACAGACTATGGCTACACCTTC.

The CDR3 sequence is CASSTSYNQPQHF. The CDR3 nucleotides read TGTGCCAGCAGTACTAGCTATAATCAGCCCCAGCATTTT. The V call is TRBV28, the J call TRBJ1-5; the D is unclear. With 5 bases removed from V and 4 bases from J, the gap between germline ends came to 9 bases. Germline CDR1 MDHEN, CDR2 SYDVKM. The CDR3 spans 13 residues.

The V call is TRBV4-2, the J call TRBJ2-2; D is unresolved. CDR1 LGHNA and CDR2 YNFKEQ come from the germline V gene. V was cut by 4 bases and J by 2 bases, with 11 bases left in between. CDR3 size: 15 residues. The CDR3 region is CASSPERLNTGELFF. The CDR3 DNA reads as TGTGCCAGCAGCCCGGAGAGATTAAACACCGGGGAGCTGTTTTTT.

V and J are TRBV7-9 and TRBJ1-4, with 7 bases lining up with TRBD1. This CDR3 is 14 amino acids long. V shed 4 bases and J 7 bases; nucleotides not matched to a gene: 6. Per the germline V gene, CDR1 is SEHNR and CDR2 is FQNEAQ (reference sequence). CDR3 nucleotide sequence: TGTGCCAGCAGCTCCGTGGGACAGACTGAAAAACTGTTTTTT. Residues: CASSSVGQTEKLFF.

The genes are TRBV19 and TRBJ1-5; 9 bases are a match to TRBD1. The germline gives CDR1 LNHDA, CDR2 SQIVND (reference sequence). The trim removed 5 bases at V and 4 bases at J, leaving 3 bases unmatched. There are 14 residues in the CDR3. The CDR3 DNA reads TGTGCCAGTAGTGCGACAGGGGGTAATCAGCCCCAGCATTTT. Encoded protein: CASSATGGNQPQHF.

This chain uses TRBV11-1 with TRBJ2-1; 14 bases are a match to TRBD2. V lost 5 bases, J lost 8 bases, and 8 bases stayed unmatched. Germline CDR1 reads SGHAT; CDR2 reads FQDESV (reference sequence). The CDR3 runs to 16 residues. CDR3 in amino acids: CASSVGLAGGFDEQFF. The CDR3 coding sequence is TGTGCCAGCAGCGTCGGACTAGCGGGGGGTTTCGATGAGCAGTTCTTC.

The chain is built from TRBV5-4 and TRBJ2-7; D unclear. Germline V gene sequence: CDR1 SGHNT, CDR2 YYREEE (reference sequence). Trimming took 4 bases from V and 7 from J, leaving 27 bases between them. This CDR3 has 17 amino acids. The CDR3 region has the DNA TGTGCCAGCAGCCCCCAAGTTATGGAGACCCGATCGTCGGAGCAGTACTTC. This translates into CASSPQVMETRSSEQYF.

This clone was seen once. The chain recombines TRBV2 with TRBJ2-3, with 13 nucleotides matching TRBD2. CDR1 is SNHLY and CDR2 is FYNNEI in the germline V gene. V gave up 3 bases and J gave up 5 bases; unmatched junction bases: 11. This CDR3 is built from 18 residues. This CDR3 is CASSERTSGGGRGDTQYF. The CDR3 DNA follows: TGTGCCAGCAGTGAGCGGACTAGCGGGGGAGGTCGGGGAGATACGCAGTATTTT.

This chain links TRBV5-1 with TRBJ1-4; 9 bases fit TRBD1. This CDR3 has 15 amino acids. Germline CDR1 reads SGHRS; CDR2 reads YFSETQ. Trimming at V came to 2 bases and at J to 4 bases, leaving 3 bases not matched to a gene. The CDR3 region is CASSFGTGLNEKLFF. In nucleotides, the CDR3 is TGCGCCAGCAGCTTCGGGACAGGGCTTAATGAAAAACTGTTTTTT.